This T cell receptor (beta chain) is drawn from a study of human versus mouse CDR3 diversity and MHC coevolution. Between the trimmed V and J ends, which lost 5 bases and 1 base, there was a span of 11 bases. The CDR3 runs to 14 residues. The V gene's germline CDR1 is MNHNS and CDR2 SASEGT. Cells were CD45RO-negative CD62L-positive naive CD4 T cells sorted from PBMCs. Sequenced by immunoSEQ multiplex PCR; TCRdb stores in-frame clones only, minus some. This repertoire shows 80,000 or so clones, over 85% found once; its top ten account for roughly 1.3%. The receptor was isolated from a person aged 25 to 69 in good health. Sequencing was carried out using naive CD4+ T cells from blood. The subset: CD45RO-negative CD62L-positive naive CD4 T cells. The chain is built from TRBV6-1 and TRBJ2-5; D perhaps matches TRBD1 (5 bases). The CDR3: CASSSTGAQETQYF. The CDR3 nucleotides read TGTGCCAGCAGTTCTACAGGAGCCCAAGAGACCCAGTACTTC.